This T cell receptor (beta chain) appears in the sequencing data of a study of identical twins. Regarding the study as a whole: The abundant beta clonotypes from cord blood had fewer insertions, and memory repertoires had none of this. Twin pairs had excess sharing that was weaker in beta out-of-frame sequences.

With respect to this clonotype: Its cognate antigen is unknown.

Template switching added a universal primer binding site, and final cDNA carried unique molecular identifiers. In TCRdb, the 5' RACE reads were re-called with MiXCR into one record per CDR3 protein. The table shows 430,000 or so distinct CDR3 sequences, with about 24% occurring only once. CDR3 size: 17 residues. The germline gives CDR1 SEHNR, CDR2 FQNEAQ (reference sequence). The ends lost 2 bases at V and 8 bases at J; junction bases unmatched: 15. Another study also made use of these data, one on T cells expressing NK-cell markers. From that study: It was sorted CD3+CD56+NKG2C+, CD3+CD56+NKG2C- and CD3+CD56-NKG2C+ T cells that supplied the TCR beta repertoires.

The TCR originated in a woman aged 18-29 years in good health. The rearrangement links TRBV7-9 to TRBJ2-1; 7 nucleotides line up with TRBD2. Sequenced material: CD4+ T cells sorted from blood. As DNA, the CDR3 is TGTGCCAGCAGCTTATTAGCGGGTCCCAAAAGAACGTATGAGCAGTTCTTC. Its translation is CASSLLAGPKRTYEQFF.